This passage covers 9 T cell receptor beta chains from one sample sequenced in a study of OX40 agonist ivuxolimab in advanced cancers. The data were produced by immunoSEQ multiplex PCR, yet TCRdb's version contains in-frame clones alone and is incomplete. In the table there are 100,000 or so clones, roughly nine tenths of which are singletons. The sample in question was CD4+ or CD8+ T cells sorted from blood, obtained in a trial of the OX40 agonist ivuxolimab. Receptors originate from an adult with an advanced solid tumor such as melanoma, head and neck, liver or kidney cancer.

CDR3 sequence (DNA): TGCGCCAGCAGCCCAGGACAGAAACAAGAGACCCAGTACTTC. Residues: CASSPGQKQETQYF. The rearrangement links TRBV5-1 to TRBJ2-5; TRBD1 is a possible D gene (6 bases). The CDR3 runs 14 residues. CDR1 is SGHRS, CDR2 YFSETQ, per germline. V was pared by 4 bases and J by 2 bases, with 12 bases between.

The chain combines TRBV11-2 with TRBJ2-3, with D unresolved. CDR3 size: 13 residues. Germline V gives CDR1 SGHAT, CDR2 FQNNGV. V lost 5 bases and J lost 5, with 11 bases in between. CDR3 in amino acids: CASSTQLQDTQYF. The DNA for the CDR3 is TGTGCCAGCAGCACCCAACTGCAAGATACGCAGTATTTT.

The genes are TRBV4-1 and TRBJ2-7; 8 bases are shared with TRBD1. Unmatched junction bases numbered 4, after V lost 4 bases and J lost 5 bases. The length of the CDR3 is 13 residues. CDR1 MGHRA and CDR2 YSYEKL come from the germline V gene. The CDR3 region has the DNA TGCGCCAGCAGCCGACAGACAGGGGACGAGCAGTACTTC. It translates to CASSRQTGDEQYF.

V and J are TRBV18 and TRBJ2-1; 8 nucleotides line up with TRBD2. The V gene's germline CDR1 is KGHSH and CDR2 LQKENI. There are 17 residues in the CDR3. V was pared by 0 bases and J by 5 bases, with 9 bases of the junction left unmatched. CDR3 region: CASSPPSWTSPNNEQFF. CDR3 nucleotide sequence: TGTGCCAGCTCACCACCCTCATGGACTAGCCCTAACAATGAGCAGTTCTTC.

The chain recombines TRBV10-3 with TRBJ2-1; 10 positions agree with TRBD2. V trimming: 4 bases; J trimming: 7 bases; junction bases outside the gene matches: 7. Germline V gene sequence: CDR1 ENHRY, CDR2 SYGVKD. CDR3 length: 15 amino acids. This CDR3 reads CAISAGAGGRNEQFF. In DNA form, the CDR3 reads TGTGCCATCAGTGCGGGAGCGGGAGGGCGGAATGAGCAGTTCTTC.

The V gene is TRBV11-2, the J gene TRBJ2-1; 11 nucleotides match TRBD2. J was trimmed by 7 bases and V by 5 bases; bases with no gene match: 10. CDR1 and CDR2 (germline): SGHAT, FQNNGV. This CDR3 spans 16 amino acids. CDR3 nucleotides: TGTGCCAGCAGCCCCAGTAGCGGGAGGGCCGGAAATGAGCAGTTCTTC. The encoded protein is CASSPSSGRAGNEQFF.

This sequence joins TRBV7-6 and TRBJ2-3; D is perhaps TRBD1 or TRBD2 (5 bases each). CDR3 length: 15 residues. Germline CDR1 SGHVS, CDR2 FNYEAQ. Trimming removed 1 base at V and 6 bases at J, with 14 bases between. The CDR3 DNA reads as TGTGCCAGCAGCTTAGTTGGCGGGCCAGGGGATACGCAGTATTTT. Residues: CASSLVGGPGDTQYF.

This clone showed up just a few times. The genes are TRBV7-2 and TRBJ2-1, with D unclear. CDR3 length: 16 residues. Germline-derived CDR1 and CDR2 are SGHTA and FQGNSA. Trimming took off 2 bases at V and 0 bases at J, with 11 bases between the two ends. The CDR3 region has the DNA TGTGCCAGCAGCTTATCCGCGGATAGCTCCTACAATGAGCAGTTCTTC. Protein: CASSLSADSSYNEQFF.

The rearrangement joins TRBV18 to TRBJ2-5; D uncertain. V was trimmed by 2 bases and J by 5 bases, leaving 12 bases between them. Germline CDR1 reads KGHSH; CDR2 reads LQKENI. This CDR3 contains 14 residues. CDR3 loop: CASSPIGVRETQYF. CDR3 bases: TGTGCCAGCTCACCAATTGGGGTGCGGGAGACCCAGTACTTC.